This T cell receptor beta chain was recorded in a study of shared clonotypes between healthy human individuals (TCRdb year 2020). With regard to the full study: The cohort comprised two women and three men aged 18 to 49 years. To estimate repertoire size and how much clonotype sharing occurs between individuals, the study deeply sequenced the blood TCR repertoires of 5 or 6 healthy adults. Libraries were prepared and TCR repertoires were sequenced by different laboratories using diverse techniques, in order to increase sequencing depth and limit assay-specific biases. Between about 0.9 and 10 billion PBMCs per donor were obtained by leukapheresis. General conclusions and limits of the study: Based on pairwise subsampling, the degree of clonotype sharing among donors was expected to be affected by sequencing depth. The small number of donors limited the genetic and exposure-history diversity represented. Only blood was sampled, and tissue TCR repertoires likely differ from those in blood.

Healthy HIV-negative adults with no recently reported acute infections or vaccinations were included as donors. All donors were Caucasian adults living in Nashville, Tennessee, USA. In the unsorted samples, some 94 million PBMCs were counted, and genomic DNA was extracted using the QIAamp DNA Blood Mini kit. Blood was collected by leukapheresis, and PBMCs were isolated by Ficoll-Histopaque density gradient centrifugation and then cryopreserved in liquid nitrogen vapor phase. CDR3 length: 16 amino acids, cysteine to phenylalanine. Kept here is only the CDR3 DNA, which spans 48 bases and is read in frame from base 1. Looking up the germline V gene (reference sequence) yields CDR1 MNHEY and CDR2 SMNVEV. The V end loses 7 bases and the J end loses 5 bases, and a stretch of 20 bases separates them. Using the deep immunoSEQ assay, multiplex PCR amplified TCR CDR3 regions from genomic DNA. Extracted genomic DNA from each cell subset was distributed evenly across all wells of several immunoSEQ 96-well plates, and each plate was treated as a replicate. For unsorted PBMC, about 300 ng genomic DNA, equal to around 30,000 T cell genomes, was loaded into each replicate PCR. Ten immunoSEQ deep assay plates were used to sequence the unsorted PBMC genomic DNA. Purified libraries were quantified with a Qubit 3.0 fluorometer, sized on a Bioanalyzer 2100, and re-quantified with the KAPA Library Quantification kit. Every immunoSEQ 96-well plate was sequenced on a dedicated single-read 150-cycle Illumina NextSeq 550 flow cell. The source study handled its data this way. Because the immunoSEQ output held only junctional sequences and lacked quality scores, the filtering could not match the filtering applied to full-length reads. To assign V/J genes and CDR3, sequences were annotated against IMGT germline references using PyIR, a Python wrapper for IgBLAST v1.9. Reads were removed for weak V/J assignments (E-value above 1e-6), missing CDR3, stop codons, out-of-frame junctions, or ambiguous translated residues. A V3J clonotype was defined by an identical inferred V gene, J gene, and CDR3 amino acid sequence. The percentage overlap between two repertoires was calculated by dividing the number of shared unique clonotypes by the size of the smaller repertoire. Richness of each repertoire was evaluated using RTK rarefaction, the Chao1 estimator, and Recon v2.1 estimates of unobserved clonotypes. TCRdb carries this immuneACCESS record with in-frame sequences only. Its versions omit some clonotypes, under half of them owing to an unresolved V gene in the studies checked, with the rest unexplained. The V and J calls and clone size come from that table; D and trimming were worked out from the DNA. The sample profile shows about 460,000 clones; around 77% of them were found once. The ten largest clones take up about 12% of the sample.

In the case of this clone: The antigen this receptor binds is unknown. No clone much larger than this one lies a single base away; base qualities are absent.

The TCR comes from a middle-aged woman in good health. Some clones in this sample may be carry-over from other donors' samples. The rearrangement joined TRBV27 to TRBJ2-2, and the D gene may be TRBD1, 6 bases matching. Sequencing was performed on PBMCs. DNA sequence: TGTGCCAGCACGATCTGGGAAGGGACAATGACCGGGGAGCTGTTTTTT. Its protein reads: CASTIWEGTMTGELFF.